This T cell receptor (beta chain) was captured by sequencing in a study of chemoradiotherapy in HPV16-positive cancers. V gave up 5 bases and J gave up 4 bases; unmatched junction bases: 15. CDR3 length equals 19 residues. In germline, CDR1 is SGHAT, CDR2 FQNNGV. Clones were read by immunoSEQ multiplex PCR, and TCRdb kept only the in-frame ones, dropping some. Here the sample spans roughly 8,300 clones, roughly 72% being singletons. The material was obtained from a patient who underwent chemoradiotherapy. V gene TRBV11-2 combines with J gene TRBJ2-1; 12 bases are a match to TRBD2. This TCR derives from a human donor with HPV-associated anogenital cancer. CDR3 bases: TGTGCCAGCAGCCCGAGGGGACTAGCGGGTATCCAGCCATACAATGAGCAGTTCTTC. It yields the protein CASSPRGLAGIQPYNEQFF.